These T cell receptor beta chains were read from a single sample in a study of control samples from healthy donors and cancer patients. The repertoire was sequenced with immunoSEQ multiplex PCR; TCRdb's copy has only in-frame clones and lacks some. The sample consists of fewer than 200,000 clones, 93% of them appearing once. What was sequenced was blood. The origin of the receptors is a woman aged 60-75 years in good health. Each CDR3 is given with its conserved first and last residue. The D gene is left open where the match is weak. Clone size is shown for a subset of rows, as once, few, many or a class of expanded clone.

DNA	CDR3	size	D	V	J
TGTGCCAGCAGTTACCTTTTGACAGGGGTGAACACTGAAGCTTTCTTT	CASSYLLTGVNTEAFF	.	TRBD1	TRBV6-6	TRBJ1-1
TGTGCCAGCAGTTTGATGACAGGGGGCACAAGTGGCTACACCTTC	CASSLMTGGTSGYTF	once	TRBD1	TRBV6-5	TRBJ1-2
TGTGCCAGCAGTTCTTGGGGATCTAGCACAGATACGCAGTATTTT	CASSSWGSSTDTQYF	.	.	TRBV7-3	TRBJ2-3
TGTGCCACCAGTGACCCGACAGGGGGCAATGAGCAGTTCTTC	CATSDPTGGNEQFF	.	TRBD1	TRBV24-1	TRBJ2-1
TGTGCCAGCAGCTTAGATGGGTACTCAACCTCGGGCTACAATGAGCAGTTCTTC	CASSLDGYSTSGYNEQFF	.	.	TRBV7-9	TRBJ2-1
TGTGCCAGCAGCCAAGGATGGGAGGCAGGGATTAGTTCACCCCTCCACTTT	CASSQGWEAGISSPLHF	.	.	TRBV3-1/TRBV3-2	TRBJ1-6
TGTGCCAGCAGCTTAACAGGGGCCTACACGAATACTAACTATGGCTACACCTTC	CASSLTGAYTNTNYGYTF	.	TRBD1	TRBV11-2	TRBJ1-2
TGTGCCAGCAGCCGGGACTACGGGGCGGGGGAGCAGTACTTC	CASSRDYGAGEQYF	.	TRBD2	TRBV7-2	TRBJ2-7
TGTGCCAGAACAGCAACGGGGGCCAACGTCCTGACTTTC	CARTATGANVLTF	.	.	TRBV2	TRBJ2-6
TGTGCCAGCAGCTTGGCAGGACAGGGTTATGGCTACACCTTC	CASSLAGQGYGYTF	.	TRBD1	TRBV7-8	TRBJ1-2
TGTGCCAGCAGCCAAAGACAGGCTCAGAACACTGAAGCTTTCTTT	CASSQRQAQNTEAFF	.	.	TRBV6-5	TRBJ1-1
TGTGCCAGCAGCTTGGCCGGGACAGATTACGAGCAGTACTTC	CASSLAGTDYEQYF	.	TRBD1	TRBV7-2	TRBJ2-7
TGTGCCTGGAAGGACGGGCAGGGAGGAAGCTCCTATAATTCACCCCTCCACTTT	CAWKDGQGGSSYNSPLHF	.	.	TRBV30	TRBJ1-6
TGTGCCAGCAGTCCCCCTCCGGGGAGCCAAGAGACCCAGTACTTC	CASSPPPGSQETQYF	.	.	TRBV6-5	TRBJ2-5
TGTGCCACGGGACAGACCCCCCTTCTGAACACTGAAGCTTTCTTT	CATGQTPLLNTEAFF	.	TRBD1	TRBV19	TRBJ1-1
TGTGCCAGCAGCATCATTCAGCGGGGAGGGACAGATACGCAGTATTTT	CASSIIQRGGTDTQYF	.	TRBD2	TRBV7-6	TRBJ2-3
TGTGCCAGTAGAAGAGGGACATTCGGGGGCAATCAGCCCCAGCATTTT	CASRRGTFGGNQPQHF	once	.	TRBV19	TRBJ1-5
TGTGCCAGTAGTATCGTAATCACAAGCTATGGCTACACCTTC	CASSIVITSYGYTF	.	.	TRBV19	TRBJ1-2
TGTGCCAGCTCACCAATTCAGGGGGAGAACACTGAAGCTTTCTTT	CASSPIQGENTEAFF	.	TRBD1	TRBV18	TRBJ1-1
TGTGCCACCAGTGATTTGGTCCCAGGACGGCAGGGGTCGGGGAACTATGGCTACACCTTC	CATSDLVPGRQGSGNYGYTF	.	.	TRBV24-1	TRBJ1-2
TGTGCCAGCAGTAACCCGGACAGGGGGTCGCATAGCAATCAGCCCCAGCATTTT	CASSNPDRGSHSNQPQHF	.	TRBD1	TRBV6-2/TRBV6-3	TRBJ1-5
TGCAGTGCTACCCCAGGGGGCTACACCTTC	CSATPGGYTF	.	.	TRBV20-1	TRBJ1-2
TGTGCCAGCAGCTTCGGGTCTGGCTCTGGAAACACCATATATTTT	CASSFGSGSGNTIYF	.	.	TRBV7-2	TRBJ1-3
TGTGCCAGCAGTTACTCGATCCAAGCCTTCCCCAATCAGCCCCAGCATTTT	CASSYSIQAFPNQPQHF	.	.	TRBV6-2/TRBV6-3	TRBJ1-5
TGCGCCACCCACCCAACCCGGGGGCTCAATCAGCCCCAGCATTTT	CATHPTRGLNQPQHF	.	.	TRBV4-3	TRBJ1-5
TGTGCCAGCAGCCCTTGGGAAGAGACCCAGTACTTC	CASSPWEETQYF	.	.	TRBV11-2	TRBJ2-5
TGTGCCAGCAGTTATAGGCCCACAGATACGCAGTATTTT	CASSYRPTDTQYF	once	.	TRBV6-2/TRBV6-3	TRBJ2-3
TGCGCCAGCAGCTCAACGGACGGAGAGAACACTGAAGCTTTCTTT	CASSSTDGENTEAFF	.	.	TRBV4-3	TRBJ1-1
TGTGCCAGCAGATTGGAGGGGGCAGTCGAGCAGTACTTC	CASRLEGAVEQYF	.	.	TRBV3-1/TRBV3-2	TRBJ2-7
TGTGCCAGCAGTCCGATCCCCTTCCGCGGGGTGTACGAGCAGTACTTC	CASSPIPFRGVYEQYF	.	.	TRBV27	TRBJ2-7
TGTGCCAGCTCAAGCGGGACGGGAAAGAATAGCAATCAGCCCCAGCATTTT	CASSSGTGKNSNQPQHF	.	.	TRBV18	TRBJ1-5
TGCGCCAGCAGCCAAGATGGGGGACTAGCGATAGAGACCCAGTACTTC	CASSQDGGLAIETQYF	.	TRBD2	TRBV4-1	TRBJ2-5
TGCGCCAGCAGCCAAACGGGGGGAGGTGATGAGCAGTTCTTC	CASSQTGGGDEQFF	.	TRBD2	TRBV4-3	TRBJ2-1
TGTGCCAGTTCCAAGGGGTTCTATCAGCCCCAGCATTTT	CASSKGFYQPQHF	.	.	TRBV19	TRBJ1-5
TGCGCCAGCAGCCAAGATCCGGGGGGGGTGGGCTCCTACGAGCAGTACTTC	CASSQDPGGVGSYEQYF	.	TRBD2	TRBV4-1	TRBJ2-7
TGTGCCAGCAGTTACAGGGCAGGGGTTACTGAAGCTTTCTTT	CASSYRAGVTEAFF	.	.	TRBV6-2/TRBV6-3	TRBJ1-1
TGTGCCAGCAGCTATCAGGGGATATTGAACACTGAAGCTTTCTTT	CASSYQGILNTEAFF	.	.	TRBV7-2	TRBJ1-1
TGTGCCAGCAGCTTAGATACAGCGGGGGGATACGAGCAGTACTTC	CASSLDTAGGYEQYF	.	TRBD2	TRBV11-2	TRBJ2-7
TGTGCCAGCAGCTTGGGACAGAGCTCTGGAAACACCATATATTTT	CASSLGQSSGNTIYF	.	TRBD1	TRBV7-6	TRBJ1-3
TGTGCCAGCAGCGCATATCCCAAGGGGGATAACTATGGCTACACCTTC	CASSAYPKGDNYGYTF	.	.	TRBV9	TRBJ1-2
TGTGCCAGCAGCCACGACAGTACAGGAAACACCATATATTTT	CASSHDSTGNTIYF	.	.	TRBV3-1/TRBV3-2	TRBJ1-3
TGCGCCAGCAGGGACGGGACAGGGCCTTCTCTTGAGACCCAGTACTTC	CASRDGTGPSLETQYF	.	TRBD1	TRBV10-2	TRBJ2-5
TGTGCCAGCAGCTTAAGACAGGGTTGGAATCAGCCCCAGCATTTT	CASSLRQGWNQPQHF	.	TRBD1	TRBV7-2	TRBJ1-5
TGTGCCGGCAGACGAACAGGTAACACTGAAGCTTTCTTT	CAGRRTGNTEAFF	.	.	TRBV12-3/TRBV12-4	TRBJ1-1
TGTGCCTGGAGTGCTGGTGGGCCTGAAAAACTGTTTTTT	CAWSAGGPEKLFF	.	.	TRBV30	TRBJ1-4
TGTGCCAGCAGCCCCGCCGGGACTAGCGGGCGGGAGACCCAGTACTTC	CASSPAGTSGRETQYF	.	TRBD2	TRBV11-3	TRBJ2-5
TGTGCCAGCAGCCCTGCGAGGCAGACTTACAATCAGCCCCAGCATTTT	CASSPARQTYNQPQHF	once	.	TRBV7-2	TRBJ1-5
TGCGCCAGCAGCTTGGCTAGTAGCACAGATACGCAGTATTTT	CASSLASSTDTQYF	.	.	TRBV5-1	TRBJ2-3
TGCAGCGTTGAAACAGAAAGGTCCTACGAGCAGTACTTC	CSVETERSYEQYF	.	.	TRBV29-1	TRBJ2-7
TGTGCCAGCAGTTACCGGTCTAGCGGGGGGAAATACTACAATGAGCAGTTCTTC	CASSYRSSGGKYYNEQFF	.	TRBD2	TRBV6-2/TRBV6-3	TRBJ2-1
TGTGCCAGCAGCTTATGGCAGACCCCTAACTATGGCTACACCTTC	CASSLWQTPNYGYTF	.	.	TRBV7-9	TRBJ1-2
TGTGCCAGCAGCCAAACAGGACAGGGGAGGGAAAAACTGTTTTTT	CASSQTGQGREKLFF	.	TRBD1	TRBV3-1/TRBV3-2	TRBJ1-4
TGTGCCAGCTCGGGGACAGCCCCTTCCTATGGCTACACCTTC	CASSGTAPSYGYTF	.	TRBD1	TRBV18	TRBJ1-2
TGTGCCAGCAGTACCCAGGGGGTCTATGGCTACACCTTC	CASSTQGVYGYTF	.	TRBD1	TRBV6-5	TRBJ1-2
TGTGCCAGTATTGTCGGATCAGGGGCGCGTGCCACTGAAGCTTTCTTT	CASIVGSGARATEAFF	.	.	TRBV19	TRBJ1-1
TGTGCCAGCTCACCTCAGACGGCCCTAGGCACTGAAGCTTTCTTT	CASSPQTALGTEAFF	.	.	TRBV18	TRBJ1-1
TGTGCCACCAGCAGGGCCGGGTGGGATAATTCACCCCTCCACTTT	CATSRAGWDNSPLHF	.	.	TRBV15	TRBJ1-6
TGTGCCAGCAGTAGTAGCGGGGGGCTACTTTACGAGCAGTACTTC	CASSSSGGLLYEQYF	.	TRBD2	TRBV6-2/TRBV6-3	TRBJ2-7
TGTGCCAGTAGATTCGACAGGGTTCTGCATGGCTACACCTTC	CASRFDRVLHGYTF	.	TRBD1	TRBV19	TRBJ1-2
TGCGCCAGCAGTGATGGGACAGGGGTAAATGGCTACACCTTC	CASSDGTGVNGYTF	.	TRBD1	TRBV10-2	TRBJ1-2